These 12 T cell receptor beta chains were sequenced from one sample in a study of brain T cells in children with intractable seizures. Profiling relied on immunoSEQ multiplex PCR, and the TCRdb table lists in-frame clones only, not all of them. The table records 300,000 to 400,000 clones, 85% to 95% of them present only once. Specified time point: blood from clinic visit 5 months post-surgery; TSC patient then seizure free. Sample: peripheral blood, taken roughly 5 months after surgery. The receptors were gathered from a boy under two years old with tuberous sclerosis and intractable seizures.

This clone occurred once. This sequence joins TRBV13 and TRBJ2-7; D is uncertain. There are 14 residues in the CDR3. Germline V gene sequence: CDR1 PRHDT, CDR2 FYEKMQ (reference sequence). V lost 0 bases, J lost 0 bases, and 6 bases lay in between. DNA for the CDR3: TGTGCCAGCAGCTTAGGGGAGAGCTCCTACGAGCAGTACTTC. As protein: CASSLGESSYEQYF. The full variable domain, completed using reference TRBV13 and TRBJ2-7, is AAGVIQSPRHLIKEKRETATLKCYPIPRHDTVYWYQQGPGQDPQFLISFYEKMQSDKGSIPDRFSAQQFSDYHSELNMSSLELGDSALYFCASSLGESSYEQYFGPGTRLTVT.

This rearrangement joins TRBV7-9 to TRBJ2-6; D gene uncertain. The CDR3 has 15 amino acids. V shed 5 bases and J shed 2 bases, with 10 bases lying between them. The V gene's germline CDR1 is SEHNR and CDR2 FQNEAQ (reference sequence). CDR3 amino acids: CASSPSGTGANVLTF. DNA of the CDR3: TGTGCCAGCAGCCCAAGTGGAACTGGGGCCAACGTCCTGACTTTC.

The chain joins TRBV19 to TRBJ2-3; D is undetermined. The germline CDR1 and CDR2 sequences are LNHDA and SQIVND (reference sequence). The CDR3 length is 13 residues. V lost 0 bases to trimming and J lost 2 bases, with 3 bases between them. The CDR3: CASSIDTTDTQYF. For the CDR3, the DNA is TGTGCCAGTAGTATAGATACCACAGATACGCAGTATTTT.

J is TRBJ1-1 and V is TRBV14, with D possibly being TRBD1 (5 bases). V was cut by 4 bases and J by 4 bases, with 13 bases left in between. CDR1 and CDR2 (germline): SGHDN, FVKESK. The CDR3 length is 14 residues. CDR3: CASSLDQGGTEAFF. CDR3 DNA sequence: TGTGCCAGCAGCCTCGACCAGGGCGGCACTGAAGCTTTCTTT.

This chain links TRBV3-1 (or the pseudogene TRBV3-2) with TRBJ1-2; 10 bases fit TRBD1. V was clipped by 3 bases and J by 3 bases; unmatched bases: 4. The CDR3 has 15 residues. Per the germline V gene, CDR1 is LGHDT and CDR2 is YNNKEL (reference sequence). CDR3 in amino acids: CASSHPGQGYYGYTF. CDR3 coding DNA: TGTGCCAGCAGCCACCCGGGACAGGGGTACTATGGCTACACCTTC.

This clone appeared once. This chain connects TRBV5-4 to TRBJ1-2, with D possibly TRBD1 on 5 matching bases. Trimming stripped 5 bases from V and 8 bases from J, with 13 bases between. The CDR3 totals 12 residues. Per germline, CDR1 SGHNT and CDR2 YYREEE (reference sequence). CDR3: CASSGAERGYTF. CDR3 DNA: TGTGCCAGCAGTGGGGCTGAGAGGGGCTACACCTTC.

This clone was recorded only once. The rearrangement joins TRBV4-2 to TRBJ2-5; 14 positions match TRBD2. The CDR3 has 15 residues. The V segment lost 1 base and the J segment 5 bases; nucleotides outside the gene matches: 0. The germline CDR1 and CDR2 sequences are LGHNA and YNFKEQ. CDR3 protein: CASSQGTSGGETQYF. The CDR3 DNA sequence: TGTGCCAGCAGCCAAGGGACTAGCGGGGGGGAGACCCAGTACTTC.

This chain connects TRBV3-1 (or the pseudogene TRBV3-2) to TRBJ1-6; D is possibly TRBD1 (6 bases). CDR1 and CDR2 (germline): LGHDT, YNNKEL (reference sequence). This CDR3 comprises 20 residues. V lost 3 bases and J 0 bases, leaving 21 bases between the germline ends. CDR3 coding DNA: TGTGCCAGCAGCCAGGCAAGCCTAGGGGGAGGAAGCTCCTATAATTCACCCCTCCACTTT. Its protein is CASSQASLGGGSSYNSPLHF.

The rearrangement uses TRBV24-1 and TRBJ2-5; 9 bases agree with TRBD2. This CDR3 region has 14 residues. J was trimmed by 1 base and V by 11 bases; bases with no gene match: 7. Germline V CDR1 and CDR2: KGHDR, SFDVKD. CDR3 loop: CAIGGREGQETQYF. DNA for the CDR3: TGTGCCATCGGCGGGCGGGAGGGCCAAGAGACCCAGTACTTC.

V is TRBV5-1 and J is TRBJ1-2; TRBD1 is a possible D gene (5 bases). The CDR3 contains 13 residues. Germline CDR1 is SGHRS and CDR2 is YFSETQ. The V gene lost 2 bases and the J gene lost 10 bases, with 15 bases spanning the gap. The CDR3 spells CASSLGAGWDYTF. The CDR3 DNA follows: TGCGCCAGCAGCTTAGGGGCAGGATGGGACTACACCTTC.

The V call is TRBV6-5, the J call TRBJ2-7; possibly TRBD1 or TRBD2 for D (5 bases each). Trimming removed 7 bases from V and 0 bases from J, with 10 bases in between. CDR1 is MNHEY, CDR2 SVGAGI, per germline. This CDR3 is 13 amino acids long. The CDR3 nucleotides are TGTGCCAGCACCCGAGGGGACTCCTACGAGCAGTACTTC. This translates into CASTRGDSYEQYF.

This sequence joins TRBV2 and TRBJ2-1, with TRBD2 identical over 11 bases. Germline CDR1 is SNHLY and CDR2 is FYNNEI. With 7 bases clipped from V and 8 bases from J, the junction kept 7 bases outside the gene matches. This CDR3 contains 14 residues. This chain's CDR3 is CASNRLAGGDEQFF. The CDR3 coding sequence is TGTGCCAGCAACCGGCTAGCGGGAGGAGATGAGCAGTTCTTC.